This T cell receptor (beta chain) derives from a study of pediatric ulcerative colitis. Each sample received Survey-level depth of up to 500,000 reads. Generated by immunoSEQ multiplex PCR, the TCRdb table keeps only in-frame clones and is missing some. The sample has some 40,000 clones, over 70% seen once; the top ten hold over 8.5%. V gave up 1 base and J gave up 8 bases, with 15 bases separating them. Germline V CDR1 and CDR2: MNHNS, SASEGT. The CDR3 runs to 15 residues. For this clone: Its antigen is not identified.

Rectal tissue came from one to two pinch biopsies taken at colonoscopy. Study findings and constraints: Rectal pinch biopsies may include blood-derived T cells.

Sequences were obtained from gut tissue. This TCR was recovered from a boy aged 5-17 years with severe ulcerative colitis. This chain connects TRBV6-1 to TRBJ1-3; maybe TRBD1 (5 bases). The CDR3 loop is CASSEVGGTLDTIYF. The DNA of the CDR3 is TGTGCCAGCAGTGAAGTGGGGGGGACTTTAGACACCATATATTTT.